This T cell receptor (beta chain) was sequenced in a study of Graves' ophthalmopathy and Graves' hyperthyroidism. A duration under 3 months, NOSPECS ≥4, CAS ≥3 and moderate-to-severe activity characterized the donors with ophthalmopathy. The sample holds many counts of this clonotype. The authors amplified TCR beta CDR3 regions, and they did so from RNA transcripts for repertoire sequencing. Following a first-round RT-PCR that used HTBI primers, a second-round multiplex PCR was carried out. Each CDR3 protein gets one entry after TCRdb re-called the multiplex PCR reads with MiXCR. The sample consists of approximately 210,000 distinct CDR3 sequences, approximately 28% of them appearing once. This CDR3 is 15 amino acids long. Per germline, CDR1 LGHDT and CDR2 YNNKEL (reference sequence). Trimming took off 2 bases at V and 5 bases at J, with 12 bases between the two ends.

The TCR comes from a man aged 45-65 years with Graves' ophthalmopathy. This chain connects TRBV3-1 to TRBJ2-2; perhaps D is TRBD1 or TRBD2 (5 bases each). The sequenced sample was peripheral blood. CDR3 in amino acids: CASSQRGDLTGELFF. In DNA, the CDR3 is TGTGCCAGCAGCCAAAGGGGAGACCTGACCGGGGAGCTGTTTTTT.